The T cell receptor beta chain under discussion was sequenced for a study of T cell changes during pregnancy in multiple sclerosis. J was trimmed by 1 base and V by 1 base; bases with no gene match: 0. The germline CDR1 and CDR2 sequences are SGHTA and FQGNSA. The CDR3 runs 14 residues. Method: immunoSEQ multiplex PCR; TCRdb's copy keeps in-frame clones and lacks some. The data hold around 34,000 clones, with over 75% observed a single time. The gene calls are TRBV7-2 and TRBJ1-1; TRBD1 matches 7 bases. The sequencing used CD8+ T cells from peripheral blood mononuclear cells, collected before pregnancy. This sequence originates from a female donor with multiple sclerosis, enrolled in a pregnancy study. The CDR3 DNA is TGTGCCAGCAGCTTAGGGACAGGGAACACTGAAGCTTTCTTT. Encoded protein: CASSLGTGNTEAFF.